A selection of T cell receptor beta chains follows, all from one sample in a study of blood T cell repertoires in COVID-19. Profiled with immunoSEQ multiplex PCR; TCRdb holds only in-frame clones, not every one. This sample yields 210,000 or so clones, of which roughly four fifths are seen a single time; approximately 8% belongs to the top ten. Material for sequencing was peripheral blood. The source of these receptors is a woman aged 45-65 years with active or convalescent COVID-19. Both conserved end residues are trimmed from each CDR3.

J gene,V gene,CDR3 protein
TRBJ1-5,TRBV28,ASSYPGSNQPQH
TRBJ1-2,TRBV28,ASSVNRGRDGYT
TRBJ2-5,TRBV6-1,ASSDPYRGKETQY
TRBJ2-1,TRBV6-1,ASSEYGRTNEQF
TRBJ2-2,TRBV6-1,ASSEARGWNTGELF
TRBJ2-3,TRBV10-3,AISLAVGGTDTQY
TRBJ2-1,TRBV29-1,SVDTSGGVNVEQF
TRBJ2-1,TRBV24-1,ATSDSTSGNYNEQF
TRBJ2-4,TRBV5-1,ASSWTDSLAKNIQY
TRBJ1-1,TRBV27,ASSPGGATEAF
TRBJ1-1,TRBV5-4,ASSRGQGAMAEAF
TRBJ2-1,TRBV2,ASGTGGNEQF
TRBJ2-7,TRBV2,ASGKAGTFYEQY
TRBJ2-2,TRBV5-1,ASSITSLDTGELF
TRBJ2-5,TRBV24-1,ATSDLVTGKETQY
TRBJ2-3,TRBV2,ASSAQGGRPDTQY
TRBJ1-6,TRBV5-4,ASSSETGVNSPLH
TRBJ1-1,TRBV12-3/TRBV12-4,ASSLGQRQAF
TRBJ2-5,TRBV29-1,SVESEQKETQY
TRBJ2-7,TRBV3-1/TRBV3-2,ASSQDAASGSHY
TRBJ2-7,TRBV6-1,ASSEVRTAPFREQY
TRBJ1-3,TRBV10-2,AIGPPTTGTGNTIY
TRBJ2-1,TRBV12-5,ASGLGRRGGENEQF
TRBJ1-5,TRBV19,ASSGGAGGNQPQH